This TCR beta chain was recorded in a study of control samples from healthy donors and cancer patients. The V end lost 5 bases, the J end lost 3 bases, and 14 bases lay between the germline ends. The CDR3 has 15 residues. Germline CDR1 reads SGHTA; CDR2 reads FQGTGA. Produced via immunoSEQ multiplex PCR; TCRdb's table is partial and in-frame only. The sample contains about 180,000 clones, around 92% of which appear only once. The receptor comes from a woman aged 40 to 49 in good health. Sequenced sample: blood. The V and J genes are TRBV7-3 and TRBJ2-1; possible D gene TRBD2, 5 bases. CDR3 amino acids: CASSLGERNYNEQFF. The CDR3 DNA follows: TGTGCCAGCAGCCTCGGAGAGCGGAACTACAATGAGCAGTTCTTC.